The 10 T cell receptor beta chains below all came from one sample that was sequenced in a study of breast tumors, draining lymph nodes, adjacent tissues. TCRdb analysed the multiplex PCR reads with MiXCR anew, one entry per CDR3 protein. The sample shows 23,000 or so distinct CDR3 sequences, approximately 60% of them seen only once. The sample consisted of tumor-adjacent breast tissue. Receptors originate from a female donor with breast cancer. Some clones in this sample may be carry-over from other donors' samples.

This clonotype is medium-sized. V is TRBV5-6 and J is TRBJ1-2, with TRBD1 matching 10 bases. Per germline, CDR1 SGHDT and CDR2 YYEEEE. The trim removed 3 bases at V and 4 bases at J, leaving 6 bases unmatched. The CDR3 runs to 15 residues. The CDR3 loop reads CASSSTGGAGYGYTF. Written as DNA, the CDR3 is TGTGCCAGCAGCTCGACAGGGGGCGCTGGCTATGGCTACACCTTC.

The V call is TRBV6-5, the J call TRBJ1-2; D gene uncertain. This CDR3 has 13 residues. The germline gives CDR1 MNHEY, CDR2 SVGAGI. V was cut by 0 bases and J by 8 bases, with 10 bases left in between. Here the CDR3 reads CASSYSSESGYTF. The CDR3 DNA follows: TGTGCCAGCAGTTACTCGAGTGAGAGCGGCTACACCTTC.

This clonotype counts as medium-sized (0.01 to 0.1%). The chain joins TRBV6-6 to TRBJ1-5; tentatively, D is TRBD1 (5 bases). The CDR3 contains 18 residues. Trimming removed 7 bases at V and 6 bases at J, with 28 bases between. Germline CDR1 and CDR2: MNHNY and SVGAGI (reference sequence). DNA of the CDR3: TGTGCCAGCAACCCTTCGGGACCCTCTTTCGCCGGAGGTCAGCCCCAGCATTTT. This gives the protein CASNPSGPSFAGGQPQHF.

The CDR3 coding sequence is TGTGCCACCAGCAGAGGCCTGGCTAGTAATGACAATGAGCAGTTCTTC. Its protein product is CATSRGLASNDNEQFF. The rearrangement links TRBV15 to TRBJ2-1; D gene ambiguous. Germline values: CDR1 LNHNV, CDR2 YYDKDF (reference sequence). The CDR3 length is 16 residues. Trimming removed 1 base at V and 5 bases at J, with 15 bases between.

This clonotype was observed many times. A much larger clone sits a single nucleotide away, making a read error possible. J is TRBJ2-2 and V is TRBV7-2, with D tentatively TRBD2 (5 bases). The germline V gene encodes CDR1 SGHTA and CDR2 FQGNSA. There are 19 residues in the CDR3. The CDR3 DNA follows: TGTGCCAGCAGCTTAGACCTTAGACTTCACATCGGGAACCCCGGGGAGCTGTTTTTT. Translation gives CASSLDLRLHIGNPGELFF.

CDR3 sequence (DNA): TGCGCCAGCAGCCAAGACAGCGGGAGCAGCTACGAGCAGTACTTC. Translating it yields CASSQDSGSSYEQYF. The V and J genes are TRBV4-1 and TRBJ2-7; 8 bases match TRBD2. Trimming removed 0 bases from V and 3 bases from J; junction bases left unmatched: 4. The germline V gene encodes CDR1 MGHRA and CDR2 YSYEKL. The length of the CDR3 is 15 residues.

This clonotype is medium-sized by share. CDR3: CASSFFSGVYEQYF. The CDR3, as DNA: TGTGCCAGCAGCTTCTTTAGCGGGGTCTACGAGCAGTACTTC. The rearrangement joins TRBV11-2 to TRBJ2-7; 8 bases fit TRBD2. Germline-derived CDR1 and CDR2 are SGHAT and FQNNGV. With V trimmed by 3 bases and J by 3 bases, 4 bases remained unmatched. The CDR3 spans 14 residues.

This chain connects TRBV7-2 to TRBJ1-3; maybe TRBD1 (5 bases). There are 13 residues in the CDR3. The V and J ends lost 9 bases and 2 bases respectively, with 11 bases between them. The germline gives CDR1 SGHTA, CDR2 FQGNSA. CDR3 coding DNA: TGTGCCAGTGGGGGGAATACTGGAAACACCATATATTTT. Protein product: CASGGNTGNTIYF.

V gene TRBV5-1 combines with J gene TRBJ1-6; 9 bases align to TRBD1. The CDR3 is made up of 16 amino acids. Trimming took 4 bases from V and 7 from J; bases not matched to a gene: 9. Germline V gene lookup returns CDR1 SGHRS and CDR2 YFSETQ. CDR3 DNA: TGCGCCAGCAGCCTGAAAGGACAGGGGAACAATTCACCCCTCCACTTT. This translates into CASSLKGQGNNSPLHF.

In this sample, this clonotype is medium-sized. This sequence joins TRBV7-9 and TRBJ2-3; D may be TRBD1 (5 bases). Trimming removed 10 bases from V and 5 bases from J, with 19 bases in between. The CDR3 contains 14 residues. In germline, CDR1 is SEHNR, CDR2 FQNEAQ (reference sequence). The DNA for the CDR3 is TGTGCCACCCCGACGGCGGCCCAGGGAGATACGCAGTATTTT. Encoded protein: CATPTAAQGDTQYF.